These 19 T cell receptor beta chains were sequenced from one sample in a study of shared clonotypes between healthy human individuals (dated by TCRdb to between 2020 and 2021). Receptor libraries were prepared by the immunoSEQ multiplex PCR assay. TCRdb mirrors the immuneACCESS table, restricted to in-frame sequences. Some clones are absent from its copies; in checked studies, under half trace to an unresolved V gene, and the reason for the others is unknown. For this sample there are about 2.3 million clones; over 90% appear just once. The leading ten clones occupy 0.39% of the sample. The sample comprised naive CD4+ T cells from PBMCs. The sample's cell subset or site label is to be understood as: CD45RA+ positively selected. Receptors were obtained from a man between 18 and 29 years old in good health. Some clones in this sample may be carry-over from other donors' samples.

The V gene is TRBV11-3, the J gene TRBJ2-1, with no clear D. The CDR3 is made up of 13 amino acids. CDR1 SGHNT and CDR2 YENEEA come from the germline V gene. The V gene lost 0 bases and the J gene lost 8 bases, with 8 bases spanning the gap. Here the CDR3 DNA reads TGTGCCAGCAGCTTAGATAGGGCTGATGAGCAGTTCTTC. As protein: CASSLDRADEQFF.

This clone was found once. The chain recombines TRBV5-1 with TRBJ2-7, with 13 bases matching TRBD2. Germline V gene lookup returns CDR1 SGHRS and CDR2 YFSETQ. The trim removed 4 bases at V and 1 base at J, leaving 17 bases unmatched. This CDR3 spans 20 amino acids. As DNA, the CDR3 is TGCGCCAGCAGCCTTCGAGAGGCCACTAGCGGGAGGGCAGAGTCCTACGAGCAGTACTTC. Translation gives CASSLREATSGRAESYEQYF. Full variable domain (remainder filled in from reference TRBV5-1 and TRBJ2-7): KAGVTQTPRYLIKTRGQQVTLSCSPISGHRSVSWYQQTPGQGLQFLFEYFSETQRNKGNFPGRFSGRQFSNSRSEMNVSTLELGDSALYLCASSLREATSGRAESYEQYFGPGTRLTVT.

This sequence joins TRBV5-6 and TRBJ1-1; D is perhaps TRBD1 (6 bases). Germline CDR1 is SGHDT and CDR2 is YYEEEE. The CDR3 length is 16 residues. Trimming removed 4 bases at V and 0 bases at J, with 16 bases between. CDR3 protein: CASSPIRTEMNTEAFF. The CDR3 nucleotides read TGTGCCAGCAGCCCGATCAGGACAGAAATGAACACTGAAGCTTTCTTT. Full variable domain (missing parts from reference TRBV5-6 and TRBJ1-1): DAGVTQSPTHLIKTRGQQVTLRCSPKSGHDTVSWYQQALGQGPQFIFQYYEEEERQRGNFPDRFSGHQFPNYSSELNVNALLLGDSALYLCASSPIRTEMNTEAFFGQGTRLTVV.

This clone was recorded a few times. This sequence joins TRBV5-6 and TRBJ1-5; D possibly corresponds to TRBD1 (5 bases). Per germline, CDR1 SGHDT and CDR2 YYEEEE. This CDR3 contains 14 residues. The V gene lost 4 bases and the J gene lost 1 base, with 9 bases spanning the gap. The CDR3 region has the DNA TGTGCCAGCAGCCTCAGGGTCAGCAATCAGCCCCAGCATTTT. As protein: CASSLRVSNQPQHF.

The chain links TRBV6-5 to TRBJ1-2; possible D gene TRBD1, 5 bases. Germline V gene sequence: CDR1 MNHEY, CDR2 SVGAGI. This CDR3 region has 13 residues. The V and J ends lost 2 bases and 6 bases respectively, with 10 bases between them. CDR3 sequence reads: CASSYPGTDGYTF. The DNA of the CDR3 is TGTGCCAGCAGTTACCCAGGGACGGATGGCTACACCTTC.

The CDR3 protein is CASSYWNAGGHEQYF. CDR3 bases: TGTGCCAGCAGTTACTGGAATGCGGGAGGCCACGAGCAGTACTTC. This chain links TRBV6-5 with TRBJ2-7; TRBD2 aligns across 8 bases. The V segment lost 1 base and the J segment 5 bases; nucleotides outside the gene matches: 7. Germline-derived CDR1 and CDR2 are MNHEY and SVGAGI. The CDR3 has 15 amino acids.

V and J are TRBV7-2 and TRBJ1-6; no clear D. V was cut by 5 bases and J by 10 bases, with 21 bases left in between. The germline V gene encodes CDR1 SGHTA and CDR2 FQGNSA. The CDR3 has 16 amino acids. CDR3 residues: CASSRTRAGEGSPLHF. The CDR3 region has the DNA TGTGCCAGCAGCCGGACCCGGGCCGGGGAGGGCTCACCCCTCCACTTT.

This chain uses TRBV5-1 with TRBJ2-5, with 11 bases fitting TRBD2. The CDR3 covers 17 residues. J lost 5 bases, V lost 0 bases, and 9 bases had no gene match. In germline, CDR1 is SGHRS, CDR2 YFSETQ. The CDR3 sequence: CASSLGGTSGTLETQYF. As DNA, the CDR3 is TGCGCCAGCAGCTTGGGCGGGACTAGCGGAACTCTGGAGACCCAGTACTTC. Using reference TRBV5-1 and TRBJ2-5 for the parts outside the CDR3, the full variable domain is KAGVTQTPRYLIKTRGQQVTLSCSPISGHRSVSWYQQTPGQGLQFLFEYFSETQRNKGNFPGRFSGRQFSNSRSEMNVSTLELGDSALYLCASSLGGTSGTLETQYFGPGTRLLVL.

This clone was seen a handful of times. The sample carries other DNA sequences with the same CDR3. The chain links TRBV28 to TRBJ1-2; no firm D call. The CDR3 loop spans 10 amino acids. Per germline, CDR1 MDHEN and CDR2 SYDVKM. Trimming stripped 4 bases from V and 5 bases from J, with 2 bases between. The CDR3 bases are TGTGCCAGCAGTTCGTATGGCTACACCTTC. It codes for CASSSYGYTF.

The CDR3 here is CASSLSLQGWYYGYTF. The CDR3 region has the DNA TGTGCCAGCAGTTTATCCCTACAGGGATGGTACTATGGCTACACCTTC. This chain links TRBV27 with TRBJ1-2, with a tentative D call TRBD1 (6 bases). V was pared by 0 bases and J by 3 bases, with 14 bases between. This CDR3 comprises 16 residues. Germline V gene data show CDR1 as MNHEY and CDR2 as SMNVEV (reference sequence).

V and J are TRBV9 and TRBJ1-2; D is perhaps TRBD1 (5 bases). Between the trimmed V and J ends, which lost 4 bases and 2 bases, there was a span of 9 bases. This CDR3 contains 13 residues. The germline CDR1 and CDR2 sequences are SGDLS and YYNGEE. CDR3 region: CASSSGANYGYTF. The DNA for the CDR3 is TGTGCCAGCAGCTCCGGGGCCAACTATGGCTACACCTTC.

CDR3 loop: CASSLAGTGSYNEQFF. CDR3 coding DNA: TGCGCCAGCAGCTTGGCCGGGACAGGGTCCTACAATGAGCAGTTCTTC. J is TRBJ2-1 and V is TRBV5-1, with 9 positions matching TRBD1. The V segment lost 0 bases and the J segment 1 base; nucleotides outside the gene matches: 2. CDR3 length: 16 residues. Germline CDR1 and CDR2: SGHRS and YFSETQ.

The CDR3 region has the DNA TGTGCCAGCAGCTTCCGGCGGGGGATGAGCACAGATACGCAGTATTTT. Translation gives CASSFRRGMSTDTQYF. The chain uses TRBV5-8 and TRBJ2-3; 7 nucleotides agree with TRBD2. The V gene's germline CDR1 is SGHTS and CDR2 YDEGEE. Losses at the gene ends were 2 bases for V and 0 bases for J; bases not matched to a gene: 6. This CDR3 is built from 16 residues.

The J gene is TRBJ1-1, the V gene TRBV7-2; weak D call: TRBD1 (6 bases). The V end lost 1 base, the J end lost 5 bases, and 20 bases lay between the germline ends. Germline values: CDR1 SGHTA, CDR2 FQGNSA. CDR3 length equals 17 residues. The CDR3 protein is CASSLVRPSGDGTEAFF. In DNA, the CDR3 is TGTGCCAGCAGCTTAGTAAGGCCATCAGGGGATGGGACTGAAGCTTTCTTT.

The genes are TRBV5-4 and TRBJ1-2, with a possible D match to TRBD1 (5 bases). Germline V gene lookup returns CDR1 SGHNT and CDR2 YYREEE (reference sequence). V was trimmed by 8 bases and J by 4 bases, leaving 15 bases between them. The CDR3 is 13 residues long. Here the CDR3 reads CARSTWGVYGYTF. CDR3 bases: TGTGCCAGATCTACGTGGGGCGTCTATGGCTACACCTTC.

Turning to this clone: Other DNA sequences within the sample encode an identical CDR3. V gene TRBV19 combines with J gene TRBJ1-1; 9 bases agree with TRBD1. CDR1 and CDR2 (germline): LNHDA, SQIVND (reference sequence). The CDR3 is 14 residues long. V gave up 7 bases and J gave up 1 base; unmatched junction bases: 4. The DNA for the CDR3 is TGTGCCAGTATCCGACAGGGGGGGAACACTGAAGCTTTCTTT. This sequence encodes CASIRQGGNTEAFF.

The chain combines TRBV6-1 with TRBJ2-7; D unclear. CDR3 length: 12 residues. Trimming removed 7 bases from V and 6 bases from J, with 13 bases in between. CDR1 MNHNS and CDR2 SASEGT come from the germline V gene. CDR3 region: CASKDRPGEQYF. Written as DNA, the CDR3 is TGTGCCAGCAAGGACCGCCCGGGCGAGCAGTACTTC.

V is TRBV9 and J is TRBJ2-7; 11 nucleotides align to TRBD2. The CDR3 loop spans 16 amino acids. The V gene end was trimmed by 4 bases and the J gene end by 3 bases; junction bases not matched to a gene: 9. Germline V CDR1 and CDR2: SGDLS, YYNGEE. CDR3 region: CASSSNLAGGGYEQYF. CDR3 coding DNA: TGTGCCAGCAGCTCAAACCTAGCGGGAGGCGGCTACGAGCAGTACTTC.

The V call is TRBV6-1, the J call TRBJ1-2, with D uncertain. V shed 6 bases and J shed 4 bases, with 12 bases lying between them. The V gene's germline CDR1 is MNHNS and CDR2 SASEGT. There are 13 residues in the CDR3. The CDR3, as DNA: TGTGCCAGCAGCGGACCATACCGCTATGGCTACACCTTC. Translated: CASSGPYRYGYTF.